Listed here are 11 T cell receptor beta chains from one sample, sequenced in a study of cytomegalovirus exposure and HLA in healthy donors. PCR was performed using 60 Vbeta and 13 Jbeta primers. Clones were read by immunoSEQ multiplex PCR, and TCRdb kept only the in-frame ones, dropping some. The repertoire holds about 200,000 clones, more than 60% seen once, with approximately 0.22% in the top ten. Input material: PBMCs. Source of these receptors: a girl aged 2 to 10 in good health and CMV-seronegative.

The chain recombines TRBV4-1 with TRBJ2-1; TRBD2 agrees at 9 bases. Germline V gene data show CDR1 as MGHRA and CDR2 as YSYEKL. The CDR3 is 16 residues long. V gave up 1 base and J gave up 8 bases; unmatched junction bases: 9. The CDR3 coding sequence is TGCGCCAGCAGCCAAGTTTCGGTACTAGCGGGCCATGAGCAGTTCTTC. It encodes CASSQVSVLAGHEQFF.

The chain recombines TRBV7-9 with TRBJ1-6; 8 bases are a match to TRBD1. The CDR3 totals 15 residues. After removal of 3 bases from V and 4 bases from J, the junction contained 2 bases not matched to a gene. CDR1 is SEHNR, CDR2 FQNEAQ, per germline (reference sequence). CDR3 DNA sequence: TGTGCCAGCAGCTTTCAGGGGGCGTATAATTCACCCCTCCACTTT. Protein: CASSFQGAYNSPLHF.

This chain joins TRBV19 and TRBJ1-1; D gene ambiguous. Germline CDR1 LNHDA, CDR2 SQIVND (reference sequence). V was clipped by 6 bases and J by 1 base, with 9 bases between them. This CDR3 is built from 13 residues. The CDR3 loop is CASSSWRNTEAFF. The CDR3 DNA reads TGTGCCAGTAGCTCCTGGAGGAACACTGAAGCTTTCTTT.

The chain has TRBV7-9 and TRBJ1-6; 8 bases agree with TRBD1. With V trimmed by 3 bases and J by 9 bases, 19 bases remained unmatched. The CDR3 extends over 19 amino acids. CDR1 is SEHNR and CDR2 is FQNEAQ in the germline V gene (reference sequence). The CDR3 reads CASSLGGGQAFPDFSPLHF. The CDR3 DNA follows: TGTGCCAGCAGCTTGGGGGGGGGACAGGCCTTCCCGGATTTTTCACCCCTCCACTTT.

This clone was counted only a few times. This chain links TRBV19 with TRBJ2-1; TRBD1 aligns across 9 bases. The trim removed 8 bases at V and 7 bases at J, leaving 9 bases unmatched. The CDR3 consists of 14 residues. From germline, CDR1 is LNHDA and CDR2 SQIVND (reference sequence). The CDR3 reads CASLPGQGRNEQFF. DNA of the CDR3: TGTGCCAGTCTACCGGGACAGGGTCGTAATGAGCAGTTCTTC. The whole variable domain, remainder taken from reference TRBV19 and TRBJ2-1, is DGGITQSPKYLFRKEGQNVTLSCEQNLNHDAMYWYRQDPGQGLRLIYYSQIVNDFQKGDIAEGYSVSREKKESFPLTVTSAQKNPTAFYLCASLPGQGRNEQFFGPGTRLTVL.

A note on this clone: The sample holds other DNA sequences that translate to the same CDR3. The chain links TRBV5-1 to TRBJ2-5; tentative D call: TRBD1 (6 bases). This CDR3 is built from 13 residues. The germline V gene has CDR1 SGHRS and CDR2 YFSETQ. Trimming removed 1 base from V and 4 bases from J, with 8 bases in between. The DNA of the CDR3 is TGCGCCAGCAGCTTGACAGGGTCAGAGACCCAGTACTTC. Its protein is CASSLTGSETQYF. The whole variable domain, remainder taken from reference TRBV5-1 and TRBJ2-5, is KAGVTQTPRYLIKTRGQQVTLSCSPISGHRSVSWYQQTPGQGLQFLFEYFSETQRNKGNFPGRFSGRQFSNSRSEMNVSTLELGDSALYLCASSLTGSETQYFGPGTRLLVL.

There are a few counts of this clone. The V call is TRBV9, the J call TRBJ2-5; TRBD1 aligns across 11 bases. From germline, CDR1 is SGDLS and CDR2 YYNGEE. Trimming cost V 5 bases and J 4 bases; bases outside gene matches: 7. The CDR3 runs 15 residues. The CDR3 spells CASSLDRGLVETQYF. The CDR3 nucleotides read TGTGCCAGCAGTTTGGACAGGGGGCTTGTAGAGACCCAGTACTTC.

The V gene is TRBV29-1, the J gene TRBJ2-3, with TRBD1 matching over 7 bases. Germline V gives CDR1 SQVTM, CDR2 ANQGSEA. Germline trimming cut 4 bases from V and 1 base from J; bases unmatched to any gene: 5. The CDR3 has 14 amino acids. CDR3 loop: CSVARDRGTDTQYF. CDR3 sequence (DNA): TGCAGCGTTGCCAGAGACAGGGGCACAGATACGCAGTATTTT.

The V gene is TRBV4-2, the J gene TRBJ2-1, with D maybe TRBD1 (6 bases). Trimming removed 4 bases from V and 7 bases from J, with 17 bases in between. The CDR3 sequence is 15 residues long. Germline V gives CDR1 LGHNA, CDR2 YNFKEQ. The CDR3 loop is CASSRRGTGRNEQFF. The CDR3 DNA sequence: TGTGCCAGCAGCCGAAGGGGGACCGGGCGTAATGAGCAGTTCTTC.

The V and J genes are TRBV19 and TRBJ2-1, with D unresolved. Germline V gene lookup returns CDR1 LNHDA and CDR2 SQIVND (reference sequence). The CDR3 has 13 residues. Trimming removed 5 bases at V and 6 bases at J, with 11 bases between. DNA for the CDR3: TGTGCCAGTAGTCTTAAGTCGGGCAATGAGCAGTTCTTC. Protein: CASSLKSGNEQFF.

In this sample, this clone turned up once. This chain uses TRBV28 with TRBJ1-5, with D perhaps matching TRBD1 (5 bases). The V end lost 4 bases, the J end lost 4 bases, and 8 bases lay between the germline ends. CDR3 length: 13 amino acids. The germline gives CDR1 MDHEN, CDR2 SYDVKM. The CDR3: CASSSRQNQPQHF. In DNA form, the CDR3 reads TGTGCCAGCAGTTCCCGACAGAATCAGCCCCAGCATTTT.